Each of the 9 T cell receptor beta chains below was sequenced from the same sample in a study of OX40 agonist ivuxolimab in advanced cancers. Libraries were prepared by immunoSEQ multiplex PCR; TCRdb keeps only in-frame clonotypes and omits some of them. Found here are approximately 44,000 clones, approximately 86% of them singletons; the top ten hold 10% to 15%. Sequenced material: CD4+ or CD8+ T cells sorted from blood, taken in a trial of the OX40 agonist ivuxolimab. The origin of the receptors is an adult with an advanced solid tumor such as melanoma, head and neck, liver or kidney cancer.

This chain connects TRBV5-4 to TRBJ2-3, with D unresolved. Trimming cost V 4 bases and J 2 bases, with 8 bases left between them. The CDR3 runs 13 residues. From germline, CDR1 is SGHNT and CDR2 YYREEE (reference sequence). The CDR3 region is CASSLPYTDTQYF. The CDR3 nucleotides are TGTGCCAGCAGCCTACCATACACAGATACGCAGTATTTT. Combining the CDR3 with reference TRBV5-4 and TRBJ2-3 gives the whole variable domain ETGVTQSPTHLIKTRGQQVTLRCSSQSGHNTVSWYQQALGQGPQFIFQYYREEENGRGNFPPRFSGLQFPNYSSELNVNALELDDSALYLCASSLPYTDTQYFGPGTRLTVL.

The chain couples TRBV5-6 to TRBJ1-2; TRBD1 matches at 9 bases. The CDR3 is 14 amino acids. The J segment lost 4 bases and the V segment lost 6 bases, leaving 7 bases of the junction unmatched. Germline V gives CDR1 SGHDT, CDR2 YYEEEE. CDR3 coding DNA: TGTGCCAGCACCTCCATGACAGGGGGCTATGGCTACACCTTC. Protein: CASTSMTGGYGYTF.

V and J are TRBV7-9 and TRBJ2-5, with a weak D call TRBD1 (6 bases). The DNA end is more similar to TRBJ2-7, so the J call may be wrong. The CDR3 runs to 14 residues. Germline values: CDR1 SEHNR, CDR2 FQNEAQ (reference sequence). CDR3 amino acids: CASSLGQVTYEQYF. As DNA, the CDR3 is TGTGCCAGCAGCTTAGGACAGGTAACCTACGAGCAGTACTTC.

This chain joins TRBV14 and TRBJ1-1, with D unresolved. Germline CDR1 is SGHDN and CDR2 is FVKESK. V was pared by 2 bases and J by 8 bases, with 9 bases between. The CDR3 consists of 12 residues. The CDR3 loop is CASSQWTVEAFF. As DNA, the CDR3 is TGTGCCAGCAGCCAATGGACCGTGGAAGCTTTCTTT.

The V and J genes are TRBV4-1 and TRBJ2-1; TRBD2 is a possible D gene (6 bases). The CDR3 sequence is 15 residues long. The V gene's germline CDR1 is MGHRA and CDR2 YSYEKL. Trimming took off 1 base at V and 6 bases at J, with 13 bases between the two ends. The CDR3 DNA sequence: TGCGCCAGCAGCCAAGCCAACGGGGGACCCAATGAGCAGTTCTTC. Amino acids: CASSQANGGPNEQFF.

The CDR3 region is CASSYSANNEQFF. DNA of the CDR3: TGTGCCAGCAGTTACTCCGCCAACAATGAGCAGTTCTTC. This sequence joins TRBV6-5 and TRBJ2-1; no firm D call. V gave up 0 bases and J gave up 5 bases, with 5 bases separating them. The CDR3 loop spans 13 amino acids. Germline V lookup: CDR1 MNHEY, CDR2 SVGAGI.

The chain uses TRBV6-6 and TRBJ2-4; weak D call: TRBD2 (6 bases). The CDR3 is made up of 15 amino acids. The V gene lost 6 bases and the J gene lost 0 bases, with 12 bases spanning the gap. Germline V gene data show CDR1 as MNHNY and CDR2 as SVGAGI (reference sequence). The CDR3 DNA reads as TGTGCCAGCAGCATATCGGGACTAGCCAAAAACATTCAGTACTTC. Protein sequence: CASSISGLAKNIQYF.

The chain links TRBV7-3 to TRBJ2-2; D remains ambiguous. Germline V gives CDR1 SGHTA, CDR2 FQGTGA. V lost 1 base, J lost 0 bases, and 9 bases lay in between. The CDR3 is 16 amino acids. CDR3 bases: TGTGCCAGCAGCTTAATTGGCGGTCCGAACACCGGGGAGCTGTTTTTT. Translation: CASSLIGGPNTGELFF.

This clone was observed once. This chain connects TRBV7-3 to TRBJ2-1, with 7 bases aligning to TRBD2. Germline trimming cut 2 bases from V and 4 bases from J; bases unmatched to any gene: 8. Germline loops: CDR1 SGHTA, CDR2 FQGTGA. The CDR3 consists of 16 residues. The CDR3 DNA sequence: TGTGCCAGCAGCTTAGTGTTGGGGGGGTCGTACAATGAGCAGTTCTTC. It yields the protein CASSLVLGGSYNEQFF.